This entry lists 9 T cell receptor beta chains sequenced from one sample in a study of T cell responses to AZD1222 COVID-19 vaccine. Data came from immunoSEQ multiplex PCR; TCRdb stores just in-frame clones and leaves some out. The sample holds roughly 72,000 clones, roughly 85% seen once. Here the sequenced sample was peripheral blood, taken on day 0 of AZD1222 vaccination. The receptors were gathered from an adult in good health.

The table lists this clone with a count of one. The gene calls are TRBV6-5 and TRBJ2-1; TRBD1 might be the D (5 bases). The CDR3 runs 16 residues. V was trimmed by 2 bases and J by 5 bases, leaving 16 bases between them. Per the germline V gene, CDR1 is MNHEY and CDR2 is SVGAGI. The CDR3 loop is CASSYRIQGVNNEQFF. The CDR3 nucleotides are TGTGCCAGCAGTTACCGTATACAAGGGGTGAACAATGAGCAGTTCTTC.

This clone came up a few times. The genes are TRBV10-3 and TRBJ2-7; the D call may be TRBD1 or TRBD2 (5 bases each). Deletions cut 3 bases from V and 6 bases from J, with 15 bases between. This CDR3 contains 14 residues. The germline V gene encodes CDR1 ENHRY and CDR2 SYGVKD. This CDR3 is CAISDRIGGGEQYF. In DNA, the CDR3 is TGTGCCATCAGTGATCGAATTGGTGGGGGCGAGCAGTACTTC.

This chain uses TRBV27 with TRBJ2-3; 10 bases line up with TRBD2. Per the germline V gene, CDR1 is MNHEY and CDR2 is SMNVEV (reference sequence). Unmatched junction bases numbered 6, after V lost 7 bases and J lost 5 bases. This CDR3 has 14 residues. CDR3 nucleotides: TGTGCCAGCACCCATAGCGGGGGGATAGATACGCAGTATTTT. This codes for CASTHSGGIDTQYF.

V is TRBV2 and J is TRBJ2-5, with D unclear. Germline V gives CDR1 SNHLY, CDR2 FYNNEI. The V end lost 4 bases, the J end lost 5 bases, and 5 bases lay between the germline ends. The CDR3 has 11 amino acids. DNA of the CDR3: TGTGCCAGCAGTGCCGGCGAGACCCAGTACTTC. It encodes CASSAGETQYF.

This sequence joins TRBV12-3 or TRBV12-4 and TRBJ2-2; D is possibly TRBD2 (6 bases). This CDR3 has 13 amino acids. V lost 3 bases and J lost 7, with 9 bases in between. CDR3 sequence reads: CASSFGGIGELFF. In nucleotides, the CDR3 is TGTGCCAGCAGTTTCGGAGGGATCGGGGAGCTGTTTTTT.

The rearrangement uses TRBV11-3 and TRBJ2-7, with D possibly matching TRBD2 (6 bases). This CDR3 is 13 amino acids long. Trimming removed 5 bases at V and 3 bases at J, with 11 bases between. Germline CDR1 reads SGHNT; CDR2 reads YENEEA. CDR3 nucleotide sequence: TGTGCCAGCAGCCGCGGCGGGGTCTACGAGCAGTACTTC. Translation gives CASSRGGVYEQYF.

This clone was observed a single time. The CDR3 sequence: CASSLSPDVSYGYTF. Written as DNA, the CDR3 is TGCGCCAGCAGCTTGTCTCCGGATGTATCATATGGCTACACCTTC. The chain is built from TRBV5-1 and TRBJ1-2, with D unresolved. This CDR3 has 15 amino acids. Germline CDR1 SGHRS, CDR2 YFSETQ. Trimming stripped 1 base from V and 5 bases from J, with 15 bases between. The whole variable domain, filled in from reference TRBV5-1 and TRBJ1-2, reads KAGVTQTPRYLIKTRGQQVTLSCSPISGHRSVSWYQQTPGQGLQFLFEYFSETQRNKGNFPGRFSGRQFSNSRSEMNVSTLELGDSALYLCASSLSPDVSYGYTFGSGTRLTVV.

The chain uses TRBV11-3 and TRBJ2-2, with 7 bases lining up with TRBD2. V trimming: 1 base; J trimming: 4 bases; junction bases outside the gene matches: 12. There are 18 residues in the CDR3. Per the germline V gene, CDR1 is SGHNT and CDR2 is YENEEA. In DNA form, the CDR3 reads TGTGCCAGCAGCTTAGGCCCTCCCCGGACTAGATTCACCGGGGAGCTGTTTTTT. It translates to CASSLGPPRTRFTGELFF.

The chain is built from TRBV15 and TRBJ1-2; D is possibly TRBD1 (6 bases). CDR3 length: 12 residues. Trimming cost V 5 bases and J 12 bases, with 16 bases left between them. Per the germline V gene, CDR1 is LNHNV and CDR2 is YYDKDF (reference sequence). The DNA for the CDR3 is TGTGCCACCAGCCGCGGCCACAGGGATCACACCTTC. Protein: CATSRGHRDHTF.